The clone carrying this TCR beta chain was counted between two and nine times. Its antigen is not identified. The read ends 3 residues before the CDR3 terminus; that terminus is restored from the germline J gene. The data stem from a study of T cell clonality in common variable immunodeficiency. General study findings and limits: TCRbeta clonality was increased in CVID versus healthy controls. Reportedly, TCR beta sequences from common variable immunodeficiency showed fewer deletions and N-nucleotide insertions. Fewer TCRbeta clones were shared among CVID subjects than controls.

TCRdb's table, derived via immunoSEQ multiplex PCR, lists solely in-frame clones and lacks some. The sample offers some 28,000 clones and no singletons, the top ten holding around 30%. Reduced serum IgG, IgA and/or IgM plus specific antibody deficiency defined CVID. The CVID group had roughly 16 females and some 30 males, mean age roughly 40. Germline V gene sequence: CDR1 SGHVS, CDR2 FNYEAQ. The V segment lost 5 bases and the J segment 6 bases; nucleotides outside the gene matches: 7. The CDR3 consists of 16 residues. This TCR was sampled from a human donor with common variable immunodeficiency. Sequencing was carried out using peripheral blood mononuclear cells. This sequence joins TRBV7-6 and TRBJ2-3; TRBD2 matches 14 bases. CDR3 in amino acids: CASSRGLAGAGDTQYF. The DNA read from the CDR3 is TGTGCCAGCAGCCGGGGACTAGCGGGGGCAGGGGATACG.